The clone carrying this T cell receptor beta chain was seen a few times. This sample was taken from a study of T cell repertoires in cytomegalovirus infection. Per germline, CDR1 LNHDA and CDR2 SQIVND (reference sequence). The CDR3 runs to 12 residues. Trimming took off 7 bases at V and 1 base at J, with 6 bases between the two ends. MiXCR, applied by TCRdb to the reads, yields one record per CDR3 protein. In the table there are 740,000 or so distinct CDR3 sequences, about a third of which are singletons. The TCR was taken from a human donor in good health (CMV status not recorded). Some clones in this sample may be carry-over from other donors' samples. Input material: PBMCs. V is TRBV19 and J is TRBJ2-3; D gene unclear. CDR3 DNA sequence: TGTGCCAGTACCCCCGGCACAGATACGCAGTATTTT. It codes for CASTPGTDTQYF.